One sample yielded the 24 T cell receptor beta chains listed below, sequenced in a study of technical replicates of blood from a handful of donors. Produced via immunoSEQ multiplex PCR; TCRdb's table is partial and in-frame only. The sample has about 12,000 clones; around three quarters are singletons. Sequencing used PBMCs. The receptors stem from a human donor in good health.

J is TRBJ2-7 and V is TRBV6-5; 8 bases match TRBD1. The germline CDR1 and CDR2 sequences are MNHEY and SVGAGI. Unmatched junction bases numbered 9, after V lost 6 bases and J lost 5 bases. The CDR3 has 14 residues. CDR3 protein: CASSTRGDRNEQYF. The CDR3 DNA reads TGTGCCAGCAGCACTAGGGGGGACAGGAACGAGCAGTACTTC.

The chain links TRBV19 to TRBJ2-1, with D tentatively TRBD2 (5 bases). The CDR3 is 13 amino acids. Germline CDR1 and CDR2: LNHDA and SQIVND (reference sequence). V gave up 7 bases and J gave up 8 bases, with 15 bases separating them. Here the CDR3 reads CASTNEGWDEQFF. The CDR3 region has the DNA TGTGCCAGTACCAACGAGGGTTGGGATGAGCAGTTCTTC.

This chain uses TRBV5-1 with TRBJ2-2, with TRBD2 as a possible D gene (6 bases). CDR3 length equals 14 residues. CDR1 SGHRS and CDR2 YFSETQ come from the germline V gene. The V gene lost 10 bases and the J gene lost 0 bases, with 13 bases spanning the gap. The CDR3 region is CAFRESPNTGELFF. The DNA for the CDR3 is TGCGCCTTCCGGGAGTCACCGAACACCGGGGAGCTGTTTTTT.

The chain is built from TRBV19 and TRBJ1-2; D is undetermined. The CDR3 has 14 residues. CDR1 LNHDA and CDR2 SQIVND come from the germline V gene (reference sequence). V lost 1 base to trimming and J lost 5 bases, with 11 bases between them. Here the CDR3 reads CASSIARQTYGYTF. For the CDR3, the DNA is TGTGCCAGTAGTATAGCTCGGCAGACATATGGCTACACCTTC.

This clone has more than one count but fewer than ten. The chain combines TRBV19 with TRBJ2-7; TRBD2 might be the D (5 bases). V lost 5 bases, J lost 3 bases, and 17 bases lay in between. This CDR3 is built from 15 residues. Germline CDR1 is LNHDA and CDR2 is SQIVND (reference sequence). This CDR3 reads CASSPTAAGLYEQYF. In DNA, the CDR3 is TGTGCCAGTAGTCCCACCGCGGCGGGCCTCTACGAGCAGTACTTC. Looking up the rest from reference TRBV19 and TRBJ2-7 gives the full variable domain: DGGITQSPKYLFRKEGQNVTLSCEQNLNHDAMYWYRQDPGQGLRLIYYSQIVNDFQKGDIAEGYSVSREKKESFPLTVTSAQKNPTAFYLCASSPTAAGLYEQYFGPGTRLTVT.

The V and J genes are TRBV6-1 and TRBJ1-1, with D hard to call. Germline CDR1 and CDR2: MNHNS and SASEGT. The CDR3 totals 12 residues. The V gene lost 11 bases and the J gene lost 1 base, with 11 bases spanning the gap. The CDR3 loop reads CASLYGNTEAFF. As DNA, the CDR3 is TGTGCCTCACTTTACGGGAACACTGAAGCTTTCTTT.

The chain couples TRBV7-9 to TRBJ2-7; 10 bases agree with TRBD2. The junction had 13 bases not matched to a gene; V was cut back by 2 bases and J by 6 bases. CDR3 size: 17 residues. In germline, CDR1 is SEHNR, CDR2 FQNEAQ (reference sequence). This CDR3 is CASSLYSGRTPPIEQYF. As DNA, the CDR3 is TGTGCCAGCAGCTTATATAGCGGGAGGACCCCTCCTATCGAGCAGTACTTC. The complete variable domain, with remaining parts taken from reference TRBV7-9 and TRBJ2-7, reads DTGVSQNPRHKITKRGQNVTFRCDPISEHNRLYWYRQTLGQGPEFLTYFQNEAQLEKSRLLSDRFSAERPKGSFSTLEIQRTEQGDSAMYLCASSLYSGRTPPIEQYFGPGTRLTVT.

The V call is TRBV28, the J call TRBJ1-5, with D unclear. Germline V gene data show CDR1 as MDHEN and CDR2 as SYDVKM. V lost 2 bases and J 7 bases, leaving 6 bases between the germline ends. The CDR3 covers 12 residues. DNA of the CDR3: TGTGCCAGCAGTTTAAGGGAGCAGCCCCAGCATTTT. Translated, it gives CASSLREQPQHF.

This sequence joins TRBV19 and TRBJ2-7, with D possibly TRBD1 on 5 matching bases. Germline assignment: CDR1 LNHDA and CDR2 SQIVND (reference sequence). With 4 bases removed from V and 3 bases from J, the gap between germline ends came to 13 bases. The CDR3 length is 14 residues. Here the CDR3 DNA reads TGTGCCAGTAGTACTGGACACAACTTCTACGAGCAGTACTTC. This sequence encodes CASSTGHNFYEQYF. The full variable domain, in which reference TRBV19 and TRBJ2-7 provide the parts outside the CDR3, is DGGITQSPKYLFRKEGQNVTLSCEQNLNHDAMYWYRQDPGQGLRLIYYSQIVNDFQKGDIAEGYSVSREKKESFPLTVTSAQKNPTAFYLCASSTGHNFYEQYFGPGTRLTVT.

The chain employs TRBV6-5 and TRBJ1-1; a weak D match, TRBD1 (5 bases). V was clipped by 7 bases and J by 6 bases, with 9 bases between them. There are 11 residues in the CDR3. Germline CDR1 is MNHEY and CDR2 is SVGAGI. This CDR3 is CASTWDSEAFF. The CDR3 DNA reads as TGTGCCAGCACTTGGGACTCTGAAGCTTTCTTT.

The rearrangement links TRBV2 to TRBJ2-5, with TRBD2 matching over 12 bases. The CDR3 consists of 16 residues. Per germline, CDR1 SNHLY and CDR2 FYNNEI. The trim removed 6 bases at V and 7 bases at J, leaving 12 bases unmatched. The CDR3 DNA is TGTGCCAGCAGCAACCGGACTAGCGGGGTCCGGGGGACCCAGTACTTC. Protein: CASSNRTSGVRGTQYF. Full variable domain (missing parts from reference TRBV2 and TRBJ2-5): EPEVTQTPSHQVTQMGQEVILRCVPISNHLYFYWYRQILGQKVEFLVSFYNNEISEKSEIFDDQFSVERPDGSNFTLKIRSTKLEDSAMYFCASSNRTSGVRGTQYFGPGTRLLVL.

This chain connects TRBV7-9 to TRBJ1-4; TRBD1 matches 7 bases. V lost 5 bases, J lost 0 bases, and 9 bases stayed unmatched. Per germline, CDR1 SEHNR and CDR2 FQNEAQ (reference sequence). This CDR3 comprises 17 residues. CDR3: CASSPGTVMATNEKLFF. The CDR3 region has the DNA TGTGCCAGCAGCCCCGGGACAGTGATGGCAACTAATGAAAAACTGTTTTTT.

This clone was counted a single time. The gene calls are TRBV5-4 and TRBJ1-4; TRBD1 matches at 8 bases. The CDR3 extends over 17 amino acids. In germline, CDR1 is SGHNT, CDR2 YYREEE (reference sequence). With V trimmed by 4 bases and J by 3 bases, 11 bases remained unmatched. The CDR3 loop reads CASSLGRIQGANEKLFF. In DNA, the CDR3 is TGTGCCAGCAGCCTGGGCCGAATACAGGGGGCTAATGAAAAACTGTTTTTT.

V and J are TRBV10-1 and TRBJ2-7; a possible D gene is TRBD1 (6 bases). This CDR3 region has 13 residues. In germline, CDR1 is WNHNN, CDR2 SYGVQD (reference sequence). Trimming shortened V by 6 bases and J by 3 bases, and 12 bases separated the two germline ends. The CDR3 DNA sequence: TGCGCCAGCAGCGATGGGACACTCTACGAGCAGTACTTC. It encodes CASSDGTLYEQYF.

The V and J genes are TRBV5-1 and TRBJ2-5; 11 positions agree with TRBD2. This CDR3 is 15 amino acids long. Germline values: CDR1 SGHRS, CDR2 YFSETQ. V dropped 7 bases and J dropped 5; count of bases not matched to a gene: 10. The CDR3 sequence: CASGTSGFGGETQYF. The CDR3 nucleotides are TGCGCCAGCGGGACTAGCGGATTTGGAGGGGAGACCCAGTACTTC.

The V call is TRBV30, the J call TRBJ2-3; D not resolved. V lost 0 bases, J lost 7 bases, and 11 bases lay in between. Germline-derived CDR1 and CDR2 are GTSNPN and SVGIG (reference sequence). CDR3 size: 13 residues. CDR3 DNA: TGTGCCTGGAGTGTACGCAGTTCAAATACGCAGTATTTT. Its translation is CAWSVRSSNTQYF.

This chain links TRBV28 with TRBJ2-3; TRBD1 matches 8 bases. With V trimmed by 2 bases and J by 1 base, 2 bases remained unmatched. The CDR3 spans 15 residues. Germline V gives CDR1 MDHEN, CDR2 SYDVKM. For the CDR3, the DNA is TGTGCCAGCAGTTTAGGGACAGGCCGCACAGATACGCAGTATTTT. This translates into CASSLGTGRTDTQYF. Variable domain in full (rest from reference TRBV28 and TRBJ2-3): DVKVTQSSRYLVKRTGEKVFLECVQDMDHENMFWYRQDPGLGLRLIYFSYDVKMKEKGDIPEGYSVSREKKERFSLILESASTNQTSMYLCASSLGTGRTDTQYFGPGTRLTVL.

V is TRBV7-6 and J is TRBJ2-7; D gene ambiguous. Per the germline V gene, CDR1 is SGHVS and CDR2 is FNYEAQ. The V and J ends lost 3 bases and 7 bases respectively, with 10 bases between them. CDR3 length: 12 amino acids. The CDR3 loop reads CASSLPRGEQYF. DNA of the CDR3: TGTGCCAGCAGCTTGCCCCGAGGTGAGCAGTACTTC. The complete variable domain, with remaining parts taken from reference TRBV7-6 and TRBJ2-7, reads GAGVSQSPRYKVTKRGQDVALRCDPISGHVSLYWYRQALGQGPEFLTYFNYEAQQDKSGLPNDRFSAERPEGSISTLTIQRTEQRDSAMYRCASSLPRGEQYFGPGTRLTVT.

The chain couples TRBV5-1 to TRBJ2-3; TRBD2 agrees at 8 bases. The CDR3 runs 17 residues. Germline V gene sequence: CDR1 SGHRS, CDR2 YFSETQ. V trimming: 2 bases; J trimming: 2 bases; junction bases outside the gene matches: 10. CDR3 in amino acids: CASSLRSLAGLTDTQYF. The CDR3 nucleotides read TGCGCCAGCAGCTTACGGAGTCTAGCGGGCCTCACAGATACGCAGTATTTT.

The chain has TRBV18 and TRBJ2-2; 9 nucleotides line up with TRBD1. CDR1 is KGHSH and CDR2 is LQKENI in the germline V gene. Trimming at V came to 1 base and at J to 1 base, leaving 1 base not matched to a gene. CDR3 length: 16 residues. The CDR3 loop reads CASSPQGQGNTGELFF. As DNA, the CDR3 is TGTGCCAGCTCACCACAGGGACAGGGGAACACCGGGGAGCTGTTTTTT.

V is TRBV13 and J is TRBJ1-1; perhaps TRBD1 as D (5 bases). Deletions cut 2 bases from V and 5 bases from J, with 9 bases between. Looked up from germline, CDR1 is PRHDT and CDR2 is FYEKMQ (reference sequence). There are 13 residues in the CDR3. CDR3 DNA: TGTGCCAGCAGCTTACAGGGCCCAACTGAAGCTTTCTTT. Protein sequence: CASSLQGPTEAFF.

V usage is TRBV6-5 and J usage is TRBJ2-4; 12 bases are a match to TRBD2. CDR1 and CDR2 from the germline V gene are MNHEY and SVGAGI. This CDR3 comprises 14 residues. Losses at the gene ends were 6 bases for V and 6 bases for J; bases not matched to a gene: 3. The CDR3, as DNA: TGTGCCAGCAGAGAGACTAGCGGGAGAAACATTCAGTACTTC. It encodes CASRETSGRNIQYF.

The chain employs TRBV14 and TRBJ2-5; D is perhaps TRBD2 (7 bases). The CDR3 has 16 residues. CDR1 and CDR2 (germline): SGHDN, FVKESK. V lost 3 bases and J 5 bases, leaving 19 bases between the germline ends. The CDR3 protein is CASSHDLRGGPETQYF. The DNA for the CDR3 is TGTGCCAGCAGCCATGACTTAAGGGGGGGACCGGAGACCCAGTACTTC.

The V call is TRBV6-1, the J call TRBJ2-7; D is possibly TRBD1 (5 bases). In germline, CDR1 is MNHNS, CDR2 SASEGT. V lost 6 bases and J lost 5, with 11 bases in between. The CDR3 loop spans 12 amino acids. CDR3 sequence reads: CASRTDGNEQYF. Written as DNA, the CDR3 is TGTGCCAGCAGGACAGACGGAAACGAGCAGTACTTC.